The 27 T cell receptor beta chains reported below all come from one sample, sequenced in a study of OX40 agonist ivuxolimab in advanced cancers. The data were produced by immunoSEQ multiplex PCR, yet TCRdb's version contains in-frame clones alone and is incomplete. The sample yields about 63,000 clones, about 83% seen once. This material consisted of CD4+ or CD8+ T cells sorted from blood, taken in a trial of the OX40 agonist ivuxolimab. These receptors originate from an adult with an advanced solid tumor such as melanoma, head and neck, liver or kidney cancer.

The chain is built from TRBV29-1 and TRBJ2-7, with a weak D call TRBD1 (6 bases). The CDR3 has 12 residues. The germline CDR1 and CDR2 sequences are SQVTM and ANQGSEA. Trimming left V 4 bases short and J 2 bases short, with 9 bases between. In nucleotides, the CDR3 is TGCAGCGTTGGAGGGGGAGCCTACGAGCAGTACTTC. Translation: CSVGGGAYEQYF.

The V gene is TRBV19, the J gene TRBJ1-5; TRBD1 might be the D (5 bases). The CDR3 covers 12 residues. V was trimmed by 6 bases and J by 7 bases, leaving 10 bases between them. Germline values: CDR1 LNHDA, CDR2 SQIVND (reference sequence). The CDR3 loop is CASSSGWQPQHF. CDR3 nucleotides: TGTGCCAGTAGCTCAGGGTGGCAGCCCCAGCATTTT. The complete variable domain, with remaining parts taken from reference TRBV19 and TRBJ1-5, reads DGGITQSPKYLFRKEGQNVTLSCEQNLNHDAMYWYRQDPGQGLRLIYYSQIVNDFQKGDIAEGYSVSREKKESFPLTVTSAQKNPTAFYLCASSSGWQPQHFGDGTRLSIL.

This chain uses TRBV28 with TRBJ1-3; no clear D. Trimming shortened V by 7 bases and J by 0 bases, and 13 bases separated the two germline ends. Germline CDR1 is MDHEN and CDR2 is SYDVKM. The CDR3 loop spans 15 amino acids. The CDR3 nucleotides read TGTGCCAGCACCGCCGCGCGGGTCTCTGGAAACACCATATATTTT. It yields the protein CASTAARVSGNTIYF.

The genes are TRBV25-1 and TRBJ2-7; D is ambiguous. CDR1 is MGHDK, CDR2 SYGVNS, per germline. The CDR3 extends over 16 amino acids. Trimming pared 6 bases from V and 2 bases from J, leaving 20 bases between. CDR3 region: CASRSGKPPNTYEQYF. The CDR3 DNA is TGTGCCAGCAGGAGTGGGAAGCCCCCGAATACCTACGAGCAGTACTTC.

The chain combines TRBV9 with TRBJ2-3; D remains unclear. The germline V gene encodes CDR1 SGDLS and CDR2 YYNGEE. The germline V and J ends were trimmed by 0 bases and 5 bases, with 4 bases remaining between them. This CDR3 spans 12 amino acids. The CDR3 loop is CASSVDLDTQYF. In DNA form, the CDR3 reads TGTGCCAGCAGCGTAGATCTAGATACGCAGTATTTT.

The V and J genes are TRBV4-1 and TRBJ2-7; a possible D gene is TRBD1 (6 bases). This CDR3 is built from 16 residues. The germline V gene has CDR1 MGHRA and CDR2 YSYEKL. Deletions cut 3 bases from V and 2 bases from J, with 17 bases between. CDR3 nucleotides: TGCGCCAGCAGCCACTCATCGGGACACTTCACCTACGAGCAGTACTTC. It yields the protein CASSHSSGHFTYEQYF.

DNA for the CDR3: TGTGCCAGCAGCTTGGACCCAACAGGGGGCGCGTATGGGGAGACCCAGTACTTC. It specifies CASSLDPTGGAYGETQYF. V is TRBV5-4 and J is TRBJ2-5; 9 bases map to TRBD1. From germline, CDR1 is SGHNT and CDR2 YYREEE (reference sequence). This CDR3 has 18 residues. The J segment lost 5 bases and the V segment lost 0 bases, leaving 14 bases of the junction unmatched.

The chain joins TRBV21-1 to TRBJ2-1; TRBD1 is the table's D call and was not checked against the DNA. TRBV21-1 is deemed a pseudogene. The CDR3 totals 17 residues. The CDR3 bases are TGTGCCAGCAGCCGGAACCGACCCTTGGGGGCGAGCAATGAGCAGTTCTTC. Translation: CASSRNRPLGASNEQFF.

This rearrangement joins TRBV18 to TRBJ1-6, with 8 nucleotides matching TRBD1. Losses at the gene ends were 3 bases for V and 8 bases for J; bases not matched to a gene: 3. Germline V CDR1 and CDR2: KGHSH, LQKENI. This CDR3 has 14 residues. DNA for the CDR3: TGTGCCAGCTCACCTATACAGGGGGATTCACCCCTCCACTTT. Translated: CASSPIQGDSPLHF. Complete variable domain (other parts from reference TRBV18 and TRBJ1-6): NAGVMQNPRHLVRRRGQEARLRCSPMKGHSHVYWYRQLPEEGLKFMVYLQKENIIDESGMPKERFSAEFPKEGPSILRIQQVVRGDSAAYFCASSPIQGDSPLHFGNGTRLTVT.

The V call is TRBV4-2, the J call TRBJ2-5, with D tentatively TRBD1 or TRBD2 (6 bases each). V was clipped by 1 base and J by 5 bases, with 14 bases between them. The CDR3 consists of 15 residues. Germline CDR1 reads LGHNA; CDR2 reads YNFKEQ. The CDR3 loop is CASSQVAGRGETQYF. In DNA, the CDR3 is TGTGCCAGCAGCCAAGTGGCGGGAAGGGGGGAGACCCAGTACTTC.

The rearrangement uses TRBV28 and TRBJ1-5; no reliable D call. Germline V gene sequence: CDR1 MDHEN, CDR2 SYDVKM. This CDR3 has 16 residues. V lost 4 bases and J 6 bases, leaving 19 bases between the germline ends. In DNA, the CDR3 is TGTGCCAGCAGTTGGGCGGGTGGAATAGATGGTCAGCCCCAGCATTTT. It encodes CASSWAGGIDGQPQHF.

This chain links TRBV7-9 with TRBJ2-7; TRBD2 might be the D (5 bases). The germline CDR1 and CDR2 sequences are SEHNR and FQNEAQ (reference sequence). Trimming removed 5 bases from V and 2 bases from J, with 10 bases in between. CDR3 size: 13 residues. The chain's CDR3 is CASSGSGTYEQYF. CDR3 DNA: TGTGCCAGCAGCGGGAGCGGAACCTACGAGCAGTACTTC.

This chain links TRBV19 with TRBJ2-7; TRBD2 agrees at 7 bases. The CDR3 contains 15 residues. V lost 1 base and J lost 1; bases outside the gene matches: 4. Germline V gene lookup returns CDR1 LNHDA and CDR2 SQIVND (reference sequence). DNA of the CDR3: TGTGCCAGTAGTATAGCCAGGGAGGGGTCCTACGAGCAGTACTTC. Its translation: CASSIAREGSYEQYF.

This clone appeared once. The V gene is TRBV5-4, the J gene TRBJ2-5; TRBD1 matches at 7 bases. The CDR3 contains 14 residues. Trimming cost V 4 bases and J 2 bases; bases outside gene matches: 5. Germline CDR1 is SGHNT and CDR2 is YYREEE (reference sequence). Written as DNA, the CDR3 is TGTGCCAGCAGCACAGGACAGGAACAAGAGACCCAGTACTTC. It codes for CASSTGQEQETQYF.

V usage is TRBV6-5 and J usage is TRBJ2-7, with TRBD2 identical over 9 bases. The CDR3 length is 16 residues. Per the germline V gene, CDR1 is MNHEY and CDR2 is SVGAGI. J was trimmed by 2 bases and V by 0 bases; bases with no gene match: 5. The CDR3 bases are TGTGCCAGCAGTTACTCGGGGGGACTAGCAACCTACGAGCAGTACTTC. Protein sequence: CASSYSGGLATYEQYF.

CDR3 nucleotide sequence: TGTGCCAGCAGCCCCCCCGGGTTTAGCTCCTACGAGCAGTACTTC. Protein: CASSPPGFSSYEQYF. V gene TRBV5-6 combines with J gene TRBJ2-7; the D is unclear. The V gene lost 4 bases and the J gene lost 0 bases, with 14 bases spanning the gap. This CDR3 spans 15 amino acids. CDR1 SGHDT and CDR2 YYEEEE come from the germline V gene.

The genes are TRBV11-2 and TRBJ1-4; no reliable D call. The CDR3 has 15 amino acids. The germline V gene encodes CDR1 SGHAT and CDR2 FQNNGV. The V and J ends lost 2 bases and 7 bases respectively, with 14 bases between them. The CDR3: CASSLKVGGSEKLFF. CDR3 coding DNA: TGTGCCAGCAGCTTAAAGGTCGGCGGTAGTGAAAAACTGTTTTTT.

The chain carries TRBV5-5 and TRBJ1-1; 7 bases map to TRBD1. The CDR3 loop spans 16 amino acids. The germline V gene encodes CDR1 SGHKS and CDR2 YYEKEE (reference sequence). The ends lost 4 bases at V and 1 base at J; junction bases unmatched: 10. The CDR3 sequence is CASSGRTGRRNTEAFF. The CDR3 DNA is TGTGCCAGCAGCGGCAGGACAGGAAGGCGGAACACTGAAGCTTTCTTT.

The V and J genes are TRBV9 and TRBJ2-5, with TRBD2 as a possible D gene (7 bases). CDR3 size: 13 residues. Germline V lookup: CDR1 SGDLS, CDR2 YYNGEE. V lost 1 base, J lost 4 bases, and 8 bases lay in between. CDR3 nucleotide sequence: TGTGCCAGCAGCGTAAGGGGGGGAGAGACCCAGTACTTC. Translating gives CASSVRGGETQYF.

This clone was seen only a few times. This CDR3 is CSVMGQTNEKLFF. For the CDR3, the DNA is TGCAGCGTGATGGGACAGACTAATGAAAAACTGTTTTTT. V gene TRBV29-1 combines with J gene TRBJ1-4; 7 nucleotides align to TRBD1. Germline-derived CDR1 and CDR2 are SQVTM and ANQGSEA. The CDR3 covers 13 residues. Trimming cost V 6 bases and J 2 bases; bases outside gene matches: 3.

The chain uses TRBV19 and TRBJ1-5; D is perhaps TRBD1 (5 bases). Trimming took off 6 bases at V and 4 bases at J, with 10 bases between the two ends. The CDR3 consists of 13 residues. Germline V lookup: CDR1 LNHDA, CDR2 SQIVND (reference sequence). The CDR3 region is CASSRGPNQPQHF. The CDR3 coding sequence is TGTGCCAGTAGCCGGGGACCAAATCAGCCCCAGCATTTT.

The genes are TRBV4-1 and TRBJ1-2; 7 nucleotides align to TRBD1. V dropped 4 bases and J dropped 7; count of bases not matched to a gene: 15. The CDR3 extends over 16 amino acids. Germline V gene sequence: CDR1 MGHRA, CDR2 YSYEKL. Here the CDR3 reads CASSPRGGGGRIGYTF. In nucleotides, the CDR3 is TGCGCCAGCAGCCCCCGAGGGGGCGGGGGGCGAATTGGCTACACCTTC.

The V gene is TRBV10-3, the J gene TRBJ2-5, with TRBD2 as a possible D gene (6 bases). Germline V gene lookup returns CDR1 ENHRY and CDR2 SYGVKD. CDR3 size: 13 residues. V lost 6 bases to trimming and J lost 0 bases, with 8 bases between them. The CDR3 region has the DNA TGTGCCATCAGGGGGGACTACCAAGAGACCCAGTACTTC. This translates into CAIRGDYQETQYF.

This chain links TRBV19 with TRBJ2-2; D is possibly TRBD1 (6 bases). Trimming stripped 9 bases from V and 9 bases from J, with 14 bases between. CDR3 length: 12 amino acids. CDR1 is LNHDA, CDR2 SQIVND, per germline (reference sequence). CDR3 DNA sequence: TGTGCCAGCGGGACACGGGGACGGGAGCTGTTTTTT. It is translated as CASGTRGRELFF.

Of note for this clone: The same CDR3 arises from other DNA sequences in this sample as well. The V call is TRBV19, the J call TRBJ2-6, with D maybe TRBD1 (6 bases). This CDR3 region has 15 residues. V was shortened by 4 bases and J by 1 base, with 8 bases between the two germline ends. CDR1 and CDR2 from the germline V gene are LNHDA and SQIVND (reference sequence). The CDR3, as DNA: TGTGCCAGTAGTACACAGGGATCTGGGGCCAACGTCCTGACTTTC. This translates into CASSTQGSGANVLTF.

This chain links TRBV9 with TRBJ1-1; D gene ambiguous. The CDR3 loop spans 14 amino acids. The germline CDR1 and CDR2 sequences are SGDLS and YYNGEE. V dropped 0 bases and J dropped 1 base, with 7 bases sitting between them. Written as DNA, the CDR3 is TGTGCCAGCAGCGTAGCGGCAGGGAACACTGAAGCTTTCTTT. It is translated as CASSVAAGNTEAFF.

J is TRBJ1-2 and V is TRBV19; 7 positions agree with TRBD1. Unmatched junction bases numbered 11, after V lost 7 bases and J lost 6 bases. The CDR3 runs 14 residues. The germline V gene has CDR1 LNHDA and CDR2 SQIVND (reference sequence). CDR3 loop: CASNQGGRRDGYTF. DNA of the CDR3: TGTGCCAGTAACCAGGGGGGACGGAGGGATGGCTACACCTTC.